The 10 T cell receptor beta chains reported below all come from one sample, sequenced in a study of T cell responses to AZD1222 COVID-19 vaccine. Profiled with immunoSEQ multiplex PCR; TCRdb holds only in-frame clones, not every one. The sample carries roughly 150,000 clones, roughly 92% recorded once. Sequences were derived from peripheral blood, sampled 28 days after the second AZD1222 dose. All receptors derive from an adult who received the AZD1222 COVID-19 vaccine.

V is TRBV7-9 and J is TRBJ1-1; no definite D call. Germline-derived CDR1 and CDR2 are SEHNR and FQNEAQ (reference sequence). This CDR3 is built from 14 residues. Trimming took 1 base from V and 2 from J, leaving 8 bases between them. The CDR3 reads CASSLVRVNTEAFF. The CDR3 DNA reads as TGTGCCAGCAGCTTAGTCCGAGTAAACACTGAAGCTTTCTTT.

The V call is TRBV7-2, the J call TRBJ1-1; tentative D call: TRBD1 (6 bases). The germline V gene encodes CDR1 SGHTA and CDR2 FQGNSA. The CDR3 runs 13 residues. Trimming left V 2 bases short and J 10 bases short, with 14 bases between. CDR3 coding DNA: TGTGCCAGCAGCTTACTACAGGGAAGACGAGCTTTCTTT. Protein: CASSLLQGRRAFF.

The chain joins TRBV18 to TRBJ2-1; 10 bases line up with TRBD2. Germline values: CDR1 KGHSH, CDR2 LQKENI. The CDR3 loop spans 15 amino acids. V lost 6 bases to trimming and J lost 4 bases; unmatched junction nucleotides: 6. CDR3 bases: TGTGCCAGCTCTTATCTAGCGGGGGCATACAATGAGCAGTTCTTC. Encoded protein: CASSYLAGAYNEQFF. Full variable domain (rest looked up from reference TRBV18 and TRBJ2-1): NAGVMQNPRHLVRRRGQEARLRCSPMKGHSHVYWYRQLPEEGLKFMVYLQKENIIDESGMPKERFSAEFPKEGPSILRIQQVVRGDSAAYFCASSYLAGAYNEQFFGPGTRLTVL.

The chain uses TRBV18 and TRBJ2-6; 11 nucleotides align to TRBD2. V trimming: 1 base; J trimming: 2 bases; junction bases outside the gene matches: 4. There are 18 residues in the CDR3. Germline V gene data show CDR1 as KGHSH and CDR2 as LQKENI. The CDR3 loop reads CASSPLAGGSTGANVLTF. In nucleotides, the CDR3 is TGTGCCAGCTCACCACTAGCGGGAGGGTCGACTGGGGCCAACGTCCTGACTTTC.

As for this clone: In the same sample, other DNA sequences code for this CDR3. This chain uses TRBV7-2 with TRBJ2-1, with 7 nucleotides matching TRBD1. Per germline, CDR1 SGHTA and CDR2 FQGNSA. The length of the CDR3 is 15 residues. Germline trimming cut 4 bases from V and 0 bases from J; bases unmatched to any gene: 3. DNA of the CDR3: TGTGCCAGCAGCTGGGACAGAGGCTCCTACAATGAGCAGTTCTTC. It yields the protein CASSWDRGSYNEQFF.

The chain combines TRBV7-9 with TRBJ2-1; 7 positions agree with TRBD2. The V segment lost 1 base and the J segment 13 bases; nucleotides outside the gene matches: 10. CDR3 size: 14 residues. Germline loops: CDR1 SEHNR, CDR2 FQNEAQ (reference sequence). CDR3 region: CASSLDPAGRGQFF. CDR3 in DNA: TGTGCCAGCAGCTTAGATCCAGCGGGAAGAGGACAGTTCTTC.

The chain uses TRBV4-3 and TRBJ1-2, with D possibly being TRBD1 (6 bases). The CDR3 is 14 residues long. Trimming left V 0 bases short and J 6 bases short, with 11 bases between. Germline V CDR1 and CDR2: LGHNA, YSLEER. The DNA of the CDR3 is TGCGCCAGCAGCCAAGATGAGGGGGAAGATGGCTACACCTTC. This translates into CASSQDEGEDGYTF.

The chain couples TRBV6-6 to TRBJ2-2; 7 bases match TRBD2. J was trimmed by 7 bases and V by 4 bases; bases with no gene match: 6. The CDR3 length is 14 residues. Per germline, CDR1 MNHNY and CDR2 SVGAGI (reference sequence). The CDR3 is CASSLGLVVGELFF. In DNA form, the CDR3 reads TGTGCCAGCAGTTTAGGACTAGTCGTCGGGGAGCTGTTTTTT.

This clone was found once. The chain employs TRBV10-3 and TRBJ2-7, with a tentative D call TRBD2 (6 bases). Germline assignment: CDR1 ENHRY and CDR2 SYGVKD. V lost 6 bases to trimming and J lost 5 bases, with 17 bases between them. This CDR3 has 14 residues. This CDR3 is CAIREGPARDEQYF. Here the CDR3 DNA reads TGTGCCATCAGGGAGGGCCCAGCCCGCGACGAGCAGTACTTC.

The rearrangement uses TRBV19 and TRBJ1-2; weak D call: TRBD1 (6 bases). The CDR3 consists of 12 residues. CDR1 and CDR2 (germline): LNHDA, SQIVND (reference sequence). With 6 bases removed from V and 10 bases from J, the gap between germline ends came to 15 bases. The CDR3 loop reads CASREQGYVYTF. CDR3 DNA: TGTGCCAGTAGGGAACAGGGTTACGTCTACACCTTC.